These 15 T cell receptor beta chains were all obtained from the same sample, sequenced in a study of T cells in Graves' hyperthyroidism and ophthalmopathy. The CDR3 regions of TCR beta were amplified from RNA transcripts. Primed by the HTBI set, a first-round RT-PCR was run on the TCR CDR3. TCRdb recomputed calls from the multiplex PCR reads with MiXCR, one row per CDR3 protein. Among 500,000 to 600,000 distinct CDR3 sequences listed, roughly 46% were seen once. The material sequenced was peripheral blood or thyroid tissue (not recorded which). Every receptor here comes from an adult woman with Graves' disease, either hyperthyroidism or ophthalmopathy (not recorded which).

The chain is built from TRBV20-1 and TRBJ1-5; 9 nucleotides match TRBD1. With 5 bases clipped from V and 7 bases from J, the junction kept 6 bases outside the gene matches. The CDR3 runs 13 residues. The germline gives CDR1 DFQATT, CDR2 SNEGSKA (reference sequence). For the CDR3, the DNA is TGCAGTGCTGGCGGTGACAGGGGGCAGCCCCAGCATTTT. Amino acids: CSAGGDRGQPQHF.

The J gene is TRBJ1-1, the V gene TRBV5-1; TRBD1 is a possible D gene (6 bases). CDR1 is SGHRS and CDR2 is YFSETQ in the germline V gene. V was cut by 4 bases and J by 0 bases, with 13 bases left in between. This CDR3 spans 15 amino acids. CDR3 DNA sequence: TGCGCCAGCAGCATCACAGGACAGATGAACACTGAAGCTTTCTTT. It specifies CASSITGQMNTEAFF. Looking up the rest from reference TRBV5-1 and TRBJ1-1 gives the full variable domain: KAGVTQTPRYLIKTRGQQVTLSCSPISGHRSVSWYQQTPGQGLQFLFEYFSETQRNKGNFPGRFSGRQFSNSRSEMNVSTLELGDSALYLCASSITGQMNTEAFFGQGTRLTVV.

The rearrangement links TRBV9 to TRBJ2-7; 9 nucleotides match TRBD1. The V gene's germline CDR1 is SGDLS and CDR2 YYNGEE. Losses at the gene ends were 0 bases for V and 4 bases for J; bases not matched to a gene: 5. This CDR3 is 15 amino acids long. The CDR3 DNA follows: TGTGCCAGCAGCGTAGGGACAGGGGCCCGTTACGAGCAGTACTTC. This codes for CASSVGTGARYEQYF. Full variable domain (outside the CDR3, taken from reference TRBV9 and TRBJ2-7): DSGVTQTPKHLITATGQRVTLRCSPRSGDLSVYWYQQSLDQGLQFLIQYYNGEERAKGNILERFSAQQFPDLHSELNLSSLELGDSALYFCASSVGTGARYEQYFGPGTRLTVT.

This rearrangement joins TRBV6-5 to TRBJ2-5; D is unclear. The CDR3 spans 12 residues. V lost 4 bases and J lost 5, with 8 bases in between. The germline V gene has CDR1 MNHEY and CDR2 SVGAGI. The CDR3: CASSWVEETQYF. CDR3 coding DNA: TGTGCCAGCAGTTGGGTCGAGGAGACCCAGTACTTC.

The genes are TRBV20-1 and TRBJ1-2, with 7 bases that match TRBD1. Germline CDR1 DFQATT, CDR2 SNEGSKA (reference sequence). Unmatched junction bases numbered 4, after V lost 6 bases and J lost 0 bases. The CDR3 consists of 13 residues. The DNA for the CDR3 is TGCAGTGCGTGGGACAGATCTAACTATGGCTACACCTTC. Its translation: CSAWDRSNYGYTF.

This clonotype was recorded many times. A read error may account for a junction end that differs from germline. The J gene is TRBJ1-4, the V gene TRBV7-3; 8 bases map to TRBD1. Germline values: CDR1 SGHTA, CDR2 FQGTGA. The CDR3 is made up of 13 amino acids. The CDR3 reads CASSLMRGRGPLF. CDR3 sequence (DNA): TGTGCCAGCAGCTTAATGAGGGGCAGGGGGCCACTTTTT.

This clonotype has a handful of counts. The CDR3 DNA sequence: TGTGCCAGCACATCGGGCGGGCCAGCGGGCGACGAGCAGTACTTC. This sequence encodes CASTSGGPAGDEQYF. The V and J genes are TRBV24-1 and TRBJ2-7; D is perhaps TRBD2 (6 bases). Germline CDR1 and CDR2: KGHDR and SFDVKD. The length of the CDR3 is 15 residues. The V end lost 11 bases, the J end lost 5 bases, and 24 bases lay between the germline ends.

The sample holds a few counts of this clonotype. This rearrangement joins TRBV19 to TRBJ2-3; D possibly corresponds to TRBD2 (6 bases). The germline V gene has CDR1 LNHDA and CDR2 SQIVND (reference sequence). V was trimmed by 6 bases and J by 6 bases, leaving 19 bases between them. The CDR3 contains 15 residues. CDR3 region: CASRIGGASGDTQYF. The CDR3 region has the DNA TGTGCCAGTAGAATTGGGGGAGCGAGCGGGGATACGCAGTATTTT.

DNA of the CDR3: TGTGCCAGCGAGAGAGCGGGAGGCACCGGGGAGCTGTTTTTT. Translating it yields CASERAGGTGELFF. The rearrangement links TRBV7-2 to TRBJ2-2, with 9 bases identical to TRBD2. Unmatched junction bases numbered 5, after V lost 8 bases and J lost 4 bases. The CDR3 covers 14 residues. Germline lookup yields CDR1 SGHTA and CDR2 FQGNSA.

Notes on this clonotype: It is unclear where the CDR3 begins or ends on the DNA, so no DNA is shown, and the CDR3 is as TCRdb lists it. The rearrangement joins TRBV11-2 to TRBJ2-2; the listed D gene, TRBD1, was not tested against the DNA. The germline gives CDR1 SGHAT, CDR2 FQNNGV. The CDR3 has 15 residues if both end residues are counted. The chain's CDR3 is CASSLPGTTPGSCFF.

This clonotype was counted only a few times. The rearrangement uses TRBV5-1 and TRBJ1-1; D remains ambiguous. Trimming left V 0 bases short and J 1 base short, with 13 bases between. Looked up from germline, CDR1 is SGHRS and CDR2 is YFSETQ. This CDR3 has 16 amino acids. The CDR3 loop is CASSLVRKVENTEAFF. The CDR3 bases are TGCGCCAGCAGCTTGGTTCGGAAGGTAGAGAACACTGAAGCTTTCTTT.

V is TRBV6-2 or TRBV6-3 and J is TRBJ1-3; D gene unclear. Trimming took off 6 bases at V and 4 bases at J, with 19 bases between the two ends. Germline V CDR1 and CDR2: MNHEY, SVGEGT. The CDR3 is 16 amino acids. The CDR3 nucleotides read TGTGCCAGCAGCCCACTAGCGGGAGAGAGAGGAAACACCATATATTTT. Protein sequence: CASSPLAGERGNTIYF.

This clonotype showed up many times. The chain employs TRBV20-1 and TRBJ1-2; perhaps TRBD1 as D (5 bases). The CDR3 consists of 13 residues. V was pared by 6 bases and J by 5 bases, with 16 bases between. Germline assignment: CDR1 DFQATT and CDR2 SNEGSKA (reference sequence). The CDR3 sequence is CSARQGGGYGYTF. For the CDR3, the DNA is TGCAGTGCCCGTCAGGGAGGCGGTTATGGCTACACCTTC.

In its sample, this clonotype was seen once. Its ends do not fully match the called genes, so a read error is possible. The CDR3 DNA sequence: TGTACCAGCAGCTTATTTCGGGGCTACGAGCAGTACTTC. Encoded protein: CTSSLFRGYEQYF. V is TRBV7-9 and J is TRBJ2-7, with D tentatively TRBD2 (5 bases). CDR1 and CDR2 from the germline V gene are SEHNR and FQNEAQ (reference sequence). CDR3 size: 13 residues.

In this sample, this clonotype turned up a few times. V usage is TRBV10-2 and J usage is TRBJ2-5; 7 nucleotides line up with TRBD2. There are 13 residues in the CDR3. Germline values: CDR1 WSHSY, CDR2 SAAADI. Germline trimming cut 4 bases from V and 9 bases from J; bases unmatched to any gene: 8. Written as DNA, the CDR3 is TGCGCCAGCAGTGTCGGGAGGTTCCAGCCCCAGTACTTC. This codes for CASSVGRFQPQYF.